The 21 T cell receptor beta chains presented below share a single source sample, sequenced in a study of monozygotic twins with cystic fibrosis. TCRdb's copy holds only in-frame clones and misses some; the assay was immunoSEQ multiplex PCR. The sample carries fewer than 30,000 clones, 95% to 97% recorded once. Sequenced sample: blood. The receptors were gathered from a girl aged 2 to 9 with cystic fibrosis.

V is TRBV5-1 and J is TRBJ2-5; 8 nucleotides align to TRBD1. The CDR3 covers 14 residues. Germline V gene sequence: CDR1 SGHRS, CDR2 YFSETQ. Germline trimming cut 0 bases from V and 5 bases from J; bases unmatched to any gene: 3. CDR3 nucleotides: TGCGCCAGCAGCTTGGCGGGACAGGAGGAGACCCAGTACTTC. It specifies CASSLAGQEETQYF.

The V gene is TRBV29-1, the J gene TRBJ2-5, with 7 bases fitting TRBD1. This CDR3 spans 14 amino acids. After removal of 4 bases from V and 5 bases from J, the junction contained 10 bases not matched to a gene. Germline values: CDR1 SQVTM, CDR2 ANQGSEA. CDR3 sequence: CSVADRAKGETQYF. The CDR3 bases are TGCAGCGTTGCTGACAGGGCCAAGGGGGAGACCCAGTACTTC.

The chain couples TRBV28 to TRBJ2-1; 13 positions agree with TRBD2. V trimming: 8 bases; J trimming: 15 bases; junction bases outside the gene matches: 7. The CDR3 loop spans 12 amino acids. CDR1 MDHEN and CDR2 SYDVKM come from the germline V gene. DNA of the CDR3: TGTGCCAGCGCCACTAGCGGGAGGGCCCTGTTCTTC. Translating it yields CASATSGRALFF.

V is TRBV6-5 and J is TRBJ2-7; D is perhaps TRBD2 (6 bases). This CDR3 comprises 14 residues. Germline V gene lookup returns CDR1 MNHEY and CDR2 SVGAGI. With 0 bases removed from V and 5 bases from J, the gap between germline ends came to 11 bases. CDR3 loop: CASSYSLLADEQYF. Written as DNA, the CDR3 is TGTGCCAGCAGTTACTCTCTTTTAGCGGACGAGCAGTACTTC.

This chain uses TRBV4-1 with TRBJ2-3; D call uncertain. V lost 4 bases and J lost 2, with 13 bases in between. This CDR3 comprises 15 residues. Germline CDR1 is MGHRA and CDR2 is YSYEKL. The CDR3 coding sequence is TGCGCCAGCAGCCTCGACTTTACCTACACAGATACGCAGTATTTT. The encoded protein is CASSLDFTYTDTQYF.

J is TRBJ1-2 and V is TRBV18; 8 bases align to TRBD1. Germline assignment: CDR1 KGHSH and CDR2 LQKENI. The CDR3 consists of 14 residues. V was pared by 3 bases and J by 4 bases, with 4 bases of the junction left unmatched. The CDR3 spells CASSPGTGLYGYTF. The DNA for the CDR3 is TGTGCCAGCTCACCCGGGACAGGCCTCTATGGCTACACCTTC.

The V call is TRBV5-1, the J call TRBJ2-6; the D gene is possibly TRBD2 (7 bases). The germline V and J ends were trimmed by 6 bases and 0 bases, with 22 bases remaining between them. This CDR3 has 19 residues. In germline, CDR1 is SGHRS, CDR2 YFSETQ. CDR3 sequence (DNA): TGCGCCAGCACACCTCGAGGGGGAGGGGTGAGCTCTGGGGCCAACGTCCTGACTTTC. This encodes CASTPRGGGVSSGANVLTF. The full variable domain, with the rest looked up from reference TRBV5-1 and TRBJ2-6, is KAGVTQTPRYLIKTRGQQVTLSCSPISGHRSVSWYQQTPGQGLQFLFEYFSETQRNKGNFPGRFSGRQFSNSRSEMNVSTLELGDSALYLCASTPRGGGVSSGANVLTFGAGSRLTVL.

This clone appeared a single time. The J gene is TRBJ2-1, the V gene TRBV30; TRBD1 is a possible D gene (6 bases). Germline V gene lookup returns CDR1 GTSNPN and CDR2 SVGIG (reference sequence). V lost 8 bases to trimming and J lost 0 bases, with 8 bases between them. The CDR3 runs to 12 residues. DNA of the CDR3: TGTGCCCGAGGGGGCTCCTACAATGAGCAGTTCTTC. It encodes CARGGSYNEQFF.

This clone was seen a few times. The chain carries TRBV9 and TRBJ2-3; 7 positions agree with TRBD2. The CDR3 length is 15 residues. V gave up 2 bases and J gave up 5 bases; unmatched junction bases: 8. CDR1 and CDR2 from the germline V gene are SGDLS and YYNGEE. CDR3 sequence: CASSVGEGRRDTQYF. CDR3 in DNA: TGTGCCAGCAGCGTCGGGGAGGGCCGCAGAGATACGCAGTATTTT.

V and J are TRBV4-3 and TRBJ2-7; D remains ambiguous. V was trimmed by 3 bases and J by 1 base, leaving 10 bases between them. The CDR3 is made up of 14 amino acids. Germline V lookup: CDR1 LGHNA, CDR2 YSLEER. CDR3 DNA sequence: TGCGCCAGCAGCCAGACGCTAACTTCCTACGAGCAGTACTTC. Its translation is CASSQTLTSYEQYF.

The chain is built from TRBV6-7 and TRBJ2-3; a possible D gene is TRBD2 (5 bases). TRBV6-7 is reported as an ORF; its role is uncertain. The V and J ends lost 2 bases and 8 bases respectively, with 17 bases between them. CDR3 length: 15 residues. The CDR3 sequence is CASSYPSSDFSTQYF. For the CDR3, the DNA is TGTGCCAGCAGTTACCCTTCCTCGGACTTTAGTACGCAGTATTTT.

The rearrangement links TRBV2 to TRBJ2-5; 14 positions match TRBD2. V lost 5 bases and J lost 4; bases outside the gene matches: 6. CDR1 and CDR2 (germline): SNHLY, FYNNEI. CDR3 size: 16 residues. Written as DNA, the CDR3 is TGTGCCAGCAGTTACTTTGGACTAGCGGGAGGAGAGACCCAGTACTTC. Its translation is CASSYFGLAGGETQYF.

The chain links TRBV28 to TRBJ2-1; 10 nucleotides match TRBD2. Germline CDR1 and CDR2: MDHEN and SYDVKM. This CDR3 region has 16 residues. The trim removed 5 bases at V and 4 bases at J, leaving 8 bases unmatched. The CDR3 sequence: CASSPKGLAAYNEQFF. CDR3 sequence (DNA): TGTGCCAGCAGTCCCAAAGGACTAGCGGCATACAATGAGCAGTTCTTC.

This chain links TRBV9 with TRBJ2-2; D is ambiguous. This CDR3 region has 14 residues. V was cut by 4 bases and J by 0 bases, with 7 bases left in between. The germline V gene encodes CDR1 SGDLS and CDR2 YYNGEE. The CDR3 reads CASSSSANTGELFF. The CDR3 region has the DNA TGTGCCAGCAGCTCGAGCGCGAACACCGGGGAGCTGTTTTTT.

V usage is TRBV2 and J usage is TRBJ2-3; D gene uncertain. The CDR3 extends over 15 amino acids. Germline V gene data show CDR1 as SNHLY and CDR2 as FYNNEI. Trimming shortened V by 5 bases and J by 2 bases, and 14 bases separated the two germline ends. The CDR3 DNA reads TGTGCCAGCAGTCGGGTAGAGGTCCCCACAGATACGCAGTATTTT. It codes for CASSRVEVPTDTQYF.

The CDR3 sequence is CASSLGPTGELFF. CDR3 DNA sequence: TGTGCCAGCAGCTTAGGTCCTACCGGGGAGCTGTTTTTT. The J gene is TRBJ2-2, the V gene TRBV7-9; D not certain. CDR1 and CDR2 (germline): SEHNR, FQNEAQ (reference sequence). The CDR3 sequence is 13 residues long. Trimming removed 1 base at V and 5 bases at J, with 5 bases between.

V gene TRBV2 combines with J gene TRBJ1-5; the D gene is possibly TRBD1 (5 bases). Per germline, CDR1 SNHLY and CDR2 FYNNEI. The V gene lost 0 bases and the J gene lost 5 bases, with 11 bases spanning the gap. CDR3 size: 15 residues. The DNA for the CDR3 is TGTGCCAGCAGTGAAGCGCTTGGGGGAGATCAGCCCCAGCATTTT. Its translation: CASSEALGGDQPQHF.

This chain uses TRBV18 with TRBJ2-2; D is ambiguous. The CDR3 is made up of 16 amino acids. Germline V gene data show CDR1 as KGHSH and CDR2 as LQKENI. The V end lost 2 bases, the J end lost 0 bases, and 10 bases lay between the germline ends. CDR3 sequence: CASSPSLHANTGELFF. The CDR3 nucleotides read TGTGCCAGCTCACCATCCCTCCACGCGAACACCGGGGAGCTGTTTTTT.

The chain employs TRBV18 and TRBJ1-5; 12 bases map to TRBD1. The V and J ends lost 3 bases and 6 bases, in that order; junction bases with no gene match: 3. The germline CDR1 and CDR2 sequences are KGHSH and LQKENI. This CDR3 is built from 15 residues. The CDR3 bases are TGTGCCAGCTCACCGGGACAGGGGGCAGGTCAGCCCCAGCATTTT. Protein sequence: CASSPGQGAGQPQHF.

CDR3 loop: CATSLGGGSYNEQFF. DNA of the CDR3: TGTGCCACCAGCCTCGGTGGGGGCTCCTACAATGAGCAGTTCTTC. V is TRBV15 and J is TRBJ2-1, with D perhaps being TRBD1 or TRBD2 (5 bases each). The CDR3 covers 15 residues. Germline V gene sequence: CDR1 LNHNV, CDR2 YYDKDF (reference sequence). Between the trimmed V and J ends, which lost 5 bases and 0 bases, there was a span of 11 bases.

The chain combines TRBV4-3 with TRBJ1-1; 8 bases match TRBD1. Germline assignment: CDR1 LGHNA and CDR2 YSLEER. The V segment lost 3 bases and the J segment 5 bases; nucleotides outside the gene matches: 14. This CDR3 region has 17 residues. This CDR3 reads CASSHTFDRGMGTEAFF. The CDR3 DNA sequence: TGCGCCAGCAGCCATACCTTCGACAGGGGAATGGGGACTGAAGCTTTCTTT.